This is a list of T cell receptor beta chains from one sample in a study of shared clonotypes between healthy human individuals. TCRdb's table, derived via immunoSEQ multiplex PCR, lists solely in-frame clones and lacks some. The sample carries approximately 1.9 million clones, just under 95% recorded once. Material for sequencing was naive CD8+ T cells from PBMCs. Receptors originate from a young man in good health. Some clones in this sample may be carry-over from other donors' samples. CDR3s include the opening cysteine and the closing phenylalanine or tryptophan. The D gene is left open where the match is weak. Size values are once, few and many counts, or a class for expanded clones, and some rows have none.

d_gene	v_gene	abundance	j_gene	CDR3nt	CDR3aa
.	TRBV15	.	TRBJ2-1	TGTGCCACCAGCGACCGCCTTTACAATGAGCAGTTCTTC	CATSDRLYNEQFF
.	TRBV27	.	TRBJ1-1	TGTGCCAGCAGTTTTGGGGCAGGGGTAGCCACTGAAGCTTTCTTT	CASSFGAGVATEAFF
.	TRBV27	once	TRBJ2-4	TGTGCCAGCAGCGCCCAGGGCTGGGCCAAAAACATTCAGTACTTC	CASSAQGWAKNIQYF
TRBD1	TRBV5-8	once	TRBJ1-2	TGTGCCAGCAGCTTAGGGGACAGGAGGACCCTCTATGGCTACACCTTC	CASSLGDRRTLYGYTF
.	TRBV27	.	TRBJ2-5	TGTGCCAGCAGCCCGTTTACGCAAGAGACCCAGTACTTC	CASSPFTQETQYF
TRBD2	TRBV7-3	.	TRBJ2-5	TGTGCCTCCGCCCCGCTAGCGGGAACCTTCTCGTGGGCCCAGTACTTC	CASAPLAGTFSWAQYF
.	TRBV19	.	TRBJ2-1	TGTGCCAGTAGTCACCTAGGGAGCTCCTACAATGAGCAGTTCTTC	CASSHLGSSYNEQFF
TRBD2	TRBV4-1	.	TRBJ2-1	TGCGCCAGCAGCCTCCTTAGCGGGAGGGTGTTGGATGAGCAGTTCTTC	CASSLLSGRVLDEQFF
.	TRBV6-6	.	TRBJ2-1	TGTGCCAGCAGTTATACAGGCGGGCCCTACAATGAGCAGTTCTTC	CASSYTGGPYNEQFF
.	TRBV4-2	.	TRBJ2-7	TGTGCCAGCAGCCAAGCTCCCGGAATATCGCACGAGCAGTACTTC	CASSQAPGISHEQYF
.	TRBV29-1	.	TRBJ2-5	TGCAGCGTTGGGGCGACCGGGATGGAGACCCAGTACTTC	CSVGATGMETQYF
.	TRBV7-9	.	TRBJ2-7	TGTGCCAGCAGCCCTGGAGTCCACGAGCAGTACTTC	CASSPGVHEQYF
TRBD1	TRBV14	.	TRBJ2-7	TGTGCCAGCAGCCAAGATGGGGGGACAGGGATCGAGCAGTACTTC	CASSQDGGTGIEQYF
.	TRBV19	.	TRBJ2-3	TGTGCCAGTAACTTGGGAGTGGCAGATACGCAGTATTTT	CASNLGVADTQYF
TRBD1	TRBV5-1	.	TRBJ2-7	TGCGCCAGCAGCTTCGGGACAGGGGTGACCTACGAGCAGTACTTC	CASSFGTGVTYEQYF
.	TRBV7-9	once	TRBJ1-1	TGTGGGGCATCGCGACAGAACACTGAAGCTTTCTTT	CGASRQNTEAFF
TRBD1	TRBV27	.	TRBJ1-5	TGTGCCAGCAGTCCGGGCGTGACAGGGGATGGCAATCAGCCCCAGCATTTT	CASSPGVTGDGNQPQHF
TRBD1	TRBV15	.	TRBJ1-4	TGTGCCACCGGGGACAGGGCTAATGAAAAACTGTTTTTT	CATGDRANEKLFF
.	TRBV7-2	.	TRBJ1-1	TGTGCCAGCAGCACAATGGGGGTGAACACTGAAGCTTTCTTT	CASSTMGVNTEAFF
.	TRBV7-9	.	TRBJ2-7	TGTGCCAGCAGCTTAGGTGAGGTCATACTGAGCTACGAGCAGTACTTC	CASSLGEVILSYEQYF
.	TRBV5-5	.	TRBJ1-1	TGTGCCAGCAGCTTGGAGGATGCGGGCACTGAAGCTTTCTTT	CASSLEDAGTEAFF
.	TRBV27	.	TRBJ1-5	TGTGCCAGCAGTCGCCTGCCCGGGTTCCCGGCAGGCAATCAGCCCCAGCATTTT	CASSRLPGFPAGNQPQHF
TRBD2	TRBV7-3	.	TRBJ2-1	TGTGCCAGCAGCTTGGTCTCTAGCGGGATAGTAAATGAGCAGTTCTTC	CASSLVSSGIVNEQFF
.	TRBV7-9	once	TRBJ2-3	TGTGCCAGCAGCTTAGGGGTGGGAGGCGCAGATACGCAGTATTTT	CASSLGVGGADTQYF
.	TRBV27	.	TRBJ1-5	TGTGCCAGCAGGATACTTGGGACCCCCACCAATCAGCCCCAGCATTTT	CASRILGTPTNQPQHF
.	TRBV19	.	TRBJ2-2	TGTGCCAGTAGTATTAGCAGTTTCGACACCGGGGAGCTGTTTTTT	CASSISSFDTGELFF
TRBD2	TRBV18	.	TRBJ2-5	TGTGCCAGCTCACCAGGGACCCGGGGGGCCCAGTACTTC	CASSPGTRGAQYF
.	TRBV7-6	.	TRBJ2-1	TGTGCCAGCAGCTTAGAGGCGAATGAGCAGTTCTTC	CASSLEANEQFF
TRBD1	TRBV30	once	TRBJ1-1	TGTGCCTCGGACACCGGGACAGAGCTGAACACTGAAGCTTTCTTT	CASDTGTELNTEAFF
TRBD2	TRBV9	.	TRBJ2-7	TGTGCCAGCAGCGTAACCCCCTCTAGCGGAGGCTACGAGCAGTACTTC	CASSVTPSSGGYEQYF
.	TRBV11-3	.	TRBJ2-3	TGTGCCAGCAGCTTAGGGGGCCACCACAGCACAGATACGCAGTATTTT	CASSLGGHHSTDTQYF
.	TRBV4-1	.	TRBJ1-6	TGCGCCAGCAGCCCAGAAGGGAATTCACCCCTCCACTTT	CASSPEGNSPLHF
.	TRBV27	.	TRBJ1-2	TGTGCCAGCAGTTTATATGGACAAAACTATGGCTACACCTTC	CASSLYGQNYGYTF
TRBD1	TRBV9	.	TRBJ1-2	TGTGCCAGCAGCGAAGACAGGGCCAATGGCTACACCTTC	CASSEDRANGYTF
TRBD2	TRBV28	.	TRBJ2-3	TGTGCCAGCAGTTTAGCTACTAGCGGGAGTACAGATACGCAGTATTTT	CASSLATSGSTDTQYF
TRBD1	TRBV5-6	.	TRBJ1-1	TGTGCCAGCAGCTTCGGGACAGGGAGAACTGAAGCTTTCTTT	CASSFGTGRTEAFF
TRBD1	TRBV14	.	TRBJ2-7	TGTGCCAGCAGCCAAGTCCGGGACAGGGAGTGCGAGCAGTACTTC	CASSQVRDRECEQYF